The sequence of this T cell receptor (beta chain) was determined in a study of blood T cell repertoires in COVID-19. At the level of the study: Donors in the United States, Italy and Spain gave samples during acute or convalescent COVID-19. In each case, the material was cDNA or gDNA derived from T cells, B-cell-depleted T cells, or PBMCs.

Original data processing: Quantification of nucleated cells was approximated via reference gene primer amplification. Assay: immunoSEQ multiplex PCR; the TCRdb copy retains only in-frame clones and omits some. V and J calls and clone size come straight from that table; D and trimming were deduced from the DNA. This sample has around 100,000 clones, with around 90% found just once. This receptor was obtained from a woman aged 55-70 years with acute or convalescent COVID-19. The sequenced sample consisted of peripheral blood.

CDR3 residues: CATSDSLSSGELFF. As DNA, the CDR3 is TGTGCCACCAGTGATTCCTTATCCTCCGGGGAGCTGTTTTTT. The V gene is TRBV24-1, the J gene TRBJ2-2, with D unresolved. Germline V gene sequence: CDR1 KGHDR, CDR2 SFDVKD. This CDR3 spans 14 amino acids. V dropped 2 bases and J dropped 6 bases, with 9 bases sitting between them.